This passage covers 31 T cell receptor beta chains from one sample sequenced in a study of shared clonotypes between healthy human individuals. Measured with immunoSEQ multiplex PCR; TCRdb has only the in-frame clones, and not every one. The table lists roughly 1,500,000 clones, just under 99% of them singletons. Sequenced material: naive CD4+ T cells sorted from blood. Regarding subset: CD45RA+ positively selected. These receptors came from a young man in good health.

The chain is built from TRBV14 and TRBJ2-3; D is ambiguous. Between the trimmed V and J ends, which lost 0 bases and 2 bases, there was a span of 3 bases. The germline V gene encodes CDR1 SGHDN and CDR2 FVKESK. The CDR3 totals 13 residues. CDR3 nucleotide sequence: TGTGCCAGCAGCCAAGACCTCACAGATACGCAGTATTTT. As protein: CASSQDLTDTQYF.

This sequence joins TRBV11-2 and TRBJ1-2; no definite D call. This CDR3 has 13 residues. The germline gives CDR1 SGHAT, CDR2 FQNNGV. The ends were cut back, 3 bases at V and 8 bases at J, with 13 bases in the middle. The CDR3 reads CASSLANLGGYTF. The CDR3 bases are TGTGCCAGCAGCTTGGCCAATCTCGGGGGCTACACCTTC.

This rearrangement joins TRBV7-2 to TRBJ2-7, with unresolved D. Germline CDR1 reads SGHTA; CDR2 reads FQGNSA. This CDR3 is 11 amino acids long. With 1 base removed from V and 8 bases from J, the gap between germline ends came to 6 bases. The CDR3 bases are TGTGCCAGCAGCTTAGGTGGGAAGCAGTACTTC. It encodes CASSLGGKQYF.

This chain uses TRBV7-9 with TRBJ2-1; D is unresolved. The CDR3 runs to 14 residues. Trimming shortened V by 2 bases and J by 1 base, and 6 bases separated the two germline ends. Germline V lookup: CDR1 SEHNR, CDR2 FQNEAQ (reference sequence). CDR3 nucleotides: TGTGCCAGCAGCTTAACGGTGTCCTACAATGAGCAGTTCTTC. It yields the protein CASSLTVSYNEQFF.

The CDR3 nucleotides are TGTGCCAGCAGCTTGGACCCTTGGAGCTCTGGAAACACCATATATTTT. Protein sequence: CASSLDPWSSGNTIYF. The gene calls are TRBV5-4 and TRBJ1-3; no reliable D call. The germline V gene has CDR1 SGHNT and CDR2 YYREEE (reference sequence). The V end lost 0 bases, the J end lost 0 bases, and 10 bases lay between the germline ends. The CDR3 contains 16 residues.

This clone came up once. V gene TRBV28 combines with J gene TRBJ2-1; D gene uncertain. Per germline, CDR1 MDHEN and CDR2 SYDVKM. The V gene lost 5 bases and the J gene lost 7 bases, with 3 bases spanning the gap. CDR3 length equals 10 residues. In nucleotides, the CDR3 is TGTGCCAGCAGTAAAAATGAGCAGTTCTTC. It yields the protein CASSKNEQFF.

This chain links TRBV10-3 with TRBJ2-2; 7 bases align to TRBD1. This CDR3 comprises 14 residues. Germline trimming cut 9 bases from V and 3 bases from J; bases unmatched to any gene: 7. CDR1 and CDR2 from the germline V gene are ENHRY and SYGVKD. The CDR3 nucleotides read TGTGCCATAACTAGGCAGGGGGACACCGGGGAGCTGTTTTTT. Amino acids: CAITRQGDTGELFF.

The chain carries TRBV5-1 and TRBJ1-2; 8 nucleotides match TRBD1. Germline assignment: CDR1 SGHRS and CDR2 YFSETQ. The CDR3 is 15 amino acids. The V segment lost 4 bases and the J segment 6 bases; nucleotides outside the gene matches: 11. DNA for the CDR3: TGCGCCAGCAGCACACCCGGGACAGGAGGCAATGGCTACACCTTC. Amino acid sequence: CASSTPGTGGNGYTF.

The rearrangement uses TRBV7-9 and TRBJ1-3; D remains unclear. This CDR3 has 12 amino acids. Germline V gene sequence: CDR1 SEHNR, CDR2 FQNEAQ (reference sequence). CDR3 sequence: CAQEGSGNTIYF. In nucleotides, the CDR3 is TGTGCGCAGGAGGGCTCTGGAAACACCATATATTTT.

This rearrangement joins TRBV20-1 to TRBJ2-7; D gene uncertain. From germline, CDR1 is DFQATT and CDR2 SNEGSKA (reference sequence). V gave up 0 bases and J gave up 3 bases, with 3 bases separating them. The CDR3 sequence is 11 residues long. This CDR3 reads CSARDVYEQYF. CDR3 bases: TGCAGTGCTAGAGATGTCTACGAGCAGTACTTC.

The gene calls are TRBV7-8 and TRBJ2-7, with D possibly being TRBD1 or TRBD2 (5 bases each). Germline V gene lookup returns CDR1 SGHVS and CDR2 FQNEAQ. The length of the CDR3 is 15 residues. V lost 5 bases, J lost 5 bases, and 19 bases lay in between. The chain's CDR3 is CASSKPGRARDEQYF. CDR3 in DNA: TGTGCCAGCAGCAAACCGGGACGGGCAAGGGACGAGCAGTACTTC.

A few counts support this clone. This sequence joins TRBV2 and TRBJ1-1; 7 bases are shared with TRBD1. The CDR3 has 13 residues. J gave up 7 bases and V 4 bases, and 6 bases lay outside the gene matches. The germline V gene has CDR1 SNHLY and CDR2 FYNNEI. The CDR3 reads CASSVETGNEAFF. The CDR3 DNA follows: TGTGCCAGCAGTGTGGAGACAGGGAATGAAGCTTTCTTT.

This CDR3 is CASSYTGAASSYNEQFF. CDR3 DNA: TGTGCCAGCAGCTACACCGGAGCGGCGAGCTCCTACAATGAGCAGTTCTTC. The chain links TRBV7-6 to TRBJ2-1; possible D gene TRBD2, 5 bases. Germline V gives CDR1 SGHVS, CDR2 FNYEAQ. The CDR3 sequence is 17 residues long. Trimming cost V 4 bases and J 0 bases, with 16 bases left between them.

This clone showed up just once. This chain links TRBV11-2 with TRBJ2-7; possibly TRBD2 for D (5 bases). CDR1 is SGHAT and CDR2 is FQNNGV in the germline V gene. This CDR3 has 13 residues. V shed 3 bases and J shed 7 bases, with 13 bases lying between them. CDR3 amino acids: CASSFGTRGEQYF. DNA for the CDR3: TGTGCCAGCAGCTTCGGTACCCGGGGTGAGCAGTACTTC.

The CDR3 loop is CASSLAGGNTDTQYF. CDR3 DNA: TGTGCCAGCAGCTTAGCGGGAGGGAACACAGATACGCAGTATTTT. The chain carries TRBV11-2 and TRBJ2-3, with 8 bases that match TRBD2. This CDR3 has 15 amino acids. Germline V gene lookup returns CDR1 SGHAT and CDR2 FQNNGV. Trimming took 1 base from V and 2 from J; bases not matched to a gene: 2.

This rearrangement joins TRBV6-6 to TRBJ1-4; 9 positions match TRBD1. Trimming at V came to 8 bases and at J to 7 bases, leaving 5 bases not matched to a gene. The CDR3 sequence is 13 residues long. The germline V gene encodes CDR1 MNHNY and CDR2 SVGAGI (reference sequence). CDR3 sequence: CASGTGMGEKLFF. The CDR3 DNA reads as TGTGCCAGCGGGACAGGGATGGGTGAAAAACTGTTTTTT.

This chain joins TRBV27 and TRBJ1-1; D not certain. This CDR3 has 14 amino acids. Germline-derived CDR1 and CDR2 are MNHEY and SMNVEV (reference sequence). V lost 7 bases and J 1 base, leaving 13 bases between the germline ends. CDR3 sequence reads: CASMWGSRNTEAFF. The CDR3 nucleotides are TGTGCCAGCATGTGGGGTAGCCGGAACACTGAAGCTTTCTTT.

The sample holds one count of this clone. V usage is TRBV7-2 and J usage is TRBJ2-3; 11 bases fit TRBD2. Germline V CDR1 and CDR2: SGHTA, FQGNSA. The ends lost 4 bases at V and 3 bases at J; junction bases unmatched: 0. This CDR3 contains 14 residues. CDR3: CASSSSGRTDTQYF. CDR3 nucleotide sequence: TGTGCCAGCAGCTCTAGCGGGAGGACAGATACGCAGTATTTT.

This clone showed up just once. The V gene is TRBV5-1, the J gene TRBJ2-5; TRBD1 matches at 7 bases. The CDR3 is 14 residues long. J gave up 2 bases and V 5 bases, and 6 bases lay outside the gene matches. CDR1 is SGHRS and CDR2 is YFSETQ in the germline V gene. The CDR3 DNA reads as TGCGCCAGCAGTCGGGACAGTTTTCAAGAGACCCAGTACTTC. Amino acid sequence: CASSRDSFQETQYF. The full variable domain, with the rest looked up from reference TRBV5-1 and TRBJ2-5, is KAGVTQTPRYLIKTRGQQVTLSCSPISGHRSVSWYQQTPGQGLQFLFEYFSETQRNKGNFPGRFSGRQFSNSRSEMNVSTLELGDSALYLCASSRDSFQETQYFGPGTRLLVL.

The chain carries TRBV9 and TRBJ1-2; TRBD1 matches 7 bases. V dropped 1 base and J dropped 7; count of bases not matched to a gene: 10. Germline CDR1 reads SGDLS; CDR2 reads YYNGEE. The CDR3 contains 15 residues. CDR3 amino acids: CASSVSPGQSGGYTF. In DNA form, the CDR3 reads TGTGCCAGCAGCGTATCCCCGGGACAGTCTGGTGGCTACACCTTC.

The chain is built from TRBV5-1 and TRBJ2-1; 12 nucleotides align to TRBD2. Trimming at V came to 0 bases and at J to 10 bases, leaving 2 bases not matched to a gene. CDR3 length: 14 residues. In germline, CDR1 is SGHRS, CDR2 YFSETQ. Written as DNA, the CDR3 is TGCGCCAGCAGCTTGGAGCTAGCGGGAGGGGAGCAGTTCTTC. Its protein product is CASSLELAGGEQFF. The complete variable domain, with remaining parts taken from reference TRBV5-1 and TRBJ2-1, reads KAGVTQTPRYLIKTRGQQVTLSCSPISGHRSVSWYQQTPGQGLQFLFEYFSETQRNKGNFPGRFSGRQFSNSRSEMNVSTLELGDSALYLCASSLELAGGEQFFGPGTRLTVL.

The chain uses TRBV6-1 and TRBJ2-7, with 10 bases identical to TRBD1. Germline CDR1 reads MNHNS; CDR2 reads SASEGT. V trimming: 5 bases; J trimming: 4 bases; junction bases outside the gene matches: 5. This CDR3 contains 14 residues. CDR3 DNA sequence: TGTGCCAGCAGTAACGACAGGGGGCGGTACGAGCAGTACTTC. Its translation is CASSNDRGRYEQYF.

This chain joins TRBV6-1 and TRBJ1-3; D unresolved. The CDR3 has 14 residues. The V and J ends lost 1 base and 0 bases respectively, with 4 bases between them. CDR1 and CDR2 from the germline V gene are MNHNS and SASEGT. As DNA, the CDR3 is TGTGCCAGCAGTGAAGGCGTCTCTGGAAACACCATATATTTT. Residues: CASSEGVSGNTIYF.

The genes are TRBV10-3 and TRBJ2-1; D call uncertain. CDR1 and CDR2 from the germline V gene are ENHRY and SYGVKD. V was cut by 2 bases and J by 4 bases, with 12 bases left in between. The CDR3 sequence is 15 residues long. The CDR3 bases are TGTGCCATCAGTGAGATAGGGCCGCAGTACAATGAGCAGTTCTTC. Translation gives CAISEIGPQYNEQFF.

J is TRBJ1-2 and V is TRBV28; D may be TRBD1 (6 bases). The CDR3 has 14 amino acids. V was pared by 5 bases and J by 4 bases, with 14 bases between. Per germline, CDR1 MDHEN and CDR2 SYDVKM. CDR3 in amino acids: CASSRGGPTYGYTF. CDR3 coding DNA: TGTGCCAGCAGTCGGGGGGGGCCCACCTATGGCTACACCTTC.

The rearrangement links TRBV14 to TRBJ2-7, with D maybe TRBD2 (5 bases). V lost 5 bases and J 2 bases, leaving 10 bases between the germline ends. The CDR3 is 13 residues long. Germline V gene lookup returns CDR1 SGHDN and CDR2 FVKESK. DNA of the CDR3: TGTGCCAGCAGCTTCGGACTTCCCTACGAGCAGTACTTC. This encodes CASSFGLPYEQYF.

The chain joins TRBV7-6 to TRBJ2-3, with D possibly being TRBD1 (5 bases). This CDR3 has 13 amino acids. Trimming took 7 bases from V and 3 from J, leaving 11 bases between them. Germline assignment: CDR1 SGHVS and CDR2 FNYEAQ. The CDR3, as DNA: TGTGCCAGCACTAGGGGAAGAACAGATACGCAGTATTTT. Protein sequence: CASTRGRTDTQYF.

This chain links TRBV15 with TRBJ1-5; D is possibly TRBD1 (5 bases). The germline CDR1 and CDR2 sequences are LNHNV and YYDKDF (reference sequence). The germline V and J ends were trimmed by 0 bases and 0 bases, with 9 bases remaining between them. The CDR3 covers 16 residues. In DNA, the CDR3 is TGTGCCACCAGCAGAGATCACAGGCTTAGCAATCAGCCCCAGCATTTT. Translation gives CATSRDHRLSNQPQHF. The variable domain in full, with the rest retrieved from reference TRBV15 and TRBJ1-5, is DAMVIQNPRYQVTQFGKPVTLSCSQTLNHNVMYWYQQKSSQAPKLLFHYYDKDFNNEADTPDNFQSRRPNTSFCFLDIRSPGLGDTAMYLCATSRDHRLSNQPQHFGDGTRLSIL.

The CDR3 sequence: CASSRGLAAYNEQFF. The CDR3 DNA sequence: TGTGCCAGCAGCCGAGGACTAGCGGCCTACAATGAGCAGTTCTTC. This chain connects TRBV28 to TRBJ2-1; 10 positions agree with TRBD2. Trimming at V came to 6 bases and at J to 2 bases, leaving 4 bases not matched to a gene. Germline V gene lookup returns CDR1 MDHEN and CDR2 SYDVKM. The CDR3 loop spans 15 amino acids.

The rearrangement links TRBV5-4 to TRBJ2-1, with TRBD2 identical over 8 bases. The V segment lost 4 bases and the J segment 2 bases; nucleotides outside the gene matches: 8. Germline CDR1 SGHNT, CDR2 YYREEE (reference sequence). The CDR3 extends over 16 amino acids. Here the CDR3 DNA reads TGTGCCAGCAGCCGTAGCGGGATAACGACCTACAATGAGCAGTTCTTC. Residues: CASSRSGITTYNEQFF.

The V gene is TRBV7-3, the J gene TRBJ2-1; D unclear. This CDR3 comprises 16 residues. Per germline, CDR1 SGHTA and CDR2 FQGTGA. Trimming removed 1 base from V and 2 bases from J, with 12 bases in between. The chain's CDR3 is CASSLNPGRTYNEQFF. The CDR3 coding sequence is TGTGCCAGCAGCTTAAATCCAGGACGGACCTACAATGAGCAGTTCTTC.